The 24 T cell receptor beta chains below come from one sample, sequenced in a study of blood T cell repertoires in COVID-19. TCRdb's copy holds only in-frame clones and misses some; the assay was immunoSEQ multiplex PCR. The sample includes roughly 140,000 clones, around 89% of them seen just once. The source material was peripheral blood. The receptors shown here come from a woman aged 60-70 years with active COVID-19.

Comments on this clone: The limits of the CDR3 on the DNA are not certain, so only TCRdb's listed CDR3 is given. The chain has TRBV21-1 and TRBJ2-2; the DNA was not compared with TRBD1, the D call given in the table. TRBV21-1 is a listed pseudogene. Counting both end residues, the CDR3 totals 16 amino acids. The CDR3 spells CASSKEWGQGIGELFF.

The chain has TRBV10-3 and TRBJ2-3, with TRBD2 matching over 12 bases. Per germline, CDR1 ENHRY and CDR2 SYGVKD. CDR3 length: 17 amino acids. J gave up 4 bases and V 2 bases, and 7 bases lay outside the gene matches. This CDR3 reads CAISERTSGNAADTQYF. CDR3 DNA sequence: TGTGCCATCAGTGAGCGGACTAGCGGGAACGCAGCAGATACGCAGTATTTT.

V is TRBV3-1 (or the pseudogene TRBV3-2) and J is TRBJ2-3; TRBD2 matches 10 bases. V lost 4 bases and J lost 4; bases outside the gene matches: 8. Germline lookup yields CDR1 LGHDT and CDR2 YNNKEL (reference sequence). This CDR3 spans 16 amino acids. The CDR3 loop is CASSRGLAALSDTQYF. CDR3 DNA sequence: TGTGCCAGCAGCCGCGGACTAGCGGCCTTGTCAGATACGCAGTATTTT.

Here the CDR3 DNA reads TGCGCCAGCAGCCCCGGGGGGAATCAGCCCCAGCATTTT. Its translation is CASSPGGNQPQHF. The V gene is TRBV5-1, the J gene TRBJ1-5; a possible D gene is TRBD1 (5 bases). With 4 bases removed from V and 4 bases from J, the gap between germline ends came to 9 bases. The CDR3 runs to 13 residues. Germline CDR1 SGHRS, CDR2 YFSETQ.

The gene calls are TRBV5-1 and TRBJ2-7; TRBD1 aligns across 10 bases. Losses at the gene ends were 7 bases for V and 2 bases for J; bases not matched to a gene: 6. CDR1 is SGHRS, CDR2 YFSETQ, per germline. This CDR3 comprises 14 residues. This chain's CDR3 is CASRSGQGAYEQYF. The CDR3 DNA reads TGCGCCAGCCGTTCAGGACAGGGGGCCTACGAGCAGTACTTC.

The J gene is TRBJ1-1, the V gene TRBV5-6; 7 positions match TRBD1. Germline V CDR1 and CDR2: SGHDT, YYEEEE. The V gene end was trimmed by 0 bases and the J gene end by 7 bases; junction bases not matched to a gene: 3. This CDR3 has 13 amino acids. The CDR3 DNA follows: TGTGCCAGCAGCTTGGTTTCAGGGGGTGAAGCTTTCTTT. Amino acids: CASSLVSGGEAFF.

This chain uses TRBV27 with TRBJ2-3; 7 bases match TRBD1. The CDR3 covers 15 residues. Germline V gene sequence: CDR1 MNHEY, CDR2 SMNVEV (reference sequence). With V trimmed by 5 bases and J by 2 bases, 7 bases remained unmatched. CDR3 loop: CASSRQGTYTDTQYF. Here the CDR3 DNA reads TGTGCCAGCAGTAGACAGGGTACTTACACAGATACGCAGTATTTT.

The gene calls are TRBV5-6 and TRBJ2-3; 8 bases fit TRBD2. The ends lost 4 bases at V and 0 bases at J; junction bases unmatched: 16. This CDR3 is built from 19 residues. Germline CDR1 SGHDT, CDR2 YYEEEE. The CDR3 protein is CASSLSSFFSGTSTDTQYF. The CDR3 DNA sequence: TGTGCCAGCAGCCTATCCTCGTTCTTTAGCGGGACTAGCACAGATACGCAGTATTTT.

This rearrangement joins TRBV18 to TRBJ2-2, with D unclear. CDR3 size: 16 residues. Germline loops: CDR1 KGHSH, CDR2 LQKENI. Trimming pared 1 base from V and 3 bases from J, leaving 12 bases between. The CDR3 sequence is CASSPLLVSDTGELFF. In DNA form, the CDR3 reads TGTGCCAGCTCACCACTTCTTGTTTCGGACACCGGGGAGCTGTTTTTT.

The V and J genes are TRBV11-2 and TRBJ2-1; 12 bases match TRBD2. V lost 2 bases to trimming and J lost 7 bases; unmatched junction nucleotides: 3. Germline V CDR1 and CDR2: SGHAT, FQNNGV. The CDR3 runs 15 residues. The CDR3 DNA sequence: TGTGCCAGCAGCTTACTAGCGGGAGGGCCGAATGAGCAGTTCTTC. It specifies CASSLLAGGPNEQFF.

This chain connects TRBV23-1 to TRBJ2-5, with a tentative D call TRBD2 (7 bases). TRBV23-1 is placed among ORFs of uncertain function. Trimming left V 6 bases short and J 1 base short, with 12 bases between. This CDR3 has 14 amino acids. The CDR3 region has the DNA TGCGCCAGCAGCCCCGGGGGGCCCCAAGAGACCCAGTACTTC. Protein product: CASSPGGPQETQYF.

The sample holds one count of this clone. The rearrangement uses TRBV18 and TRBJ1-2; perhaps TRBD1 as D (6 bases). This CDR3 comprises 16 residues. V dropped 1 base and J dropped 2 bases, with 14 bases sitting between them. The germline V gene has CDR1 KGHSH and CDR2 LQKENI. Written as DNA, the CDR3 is TGTGCCAGCTCACCACTTTCGGCAGGGGACAACTATGGCTACACCTTC. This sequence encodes CASSPLSAGDNYGYTF.

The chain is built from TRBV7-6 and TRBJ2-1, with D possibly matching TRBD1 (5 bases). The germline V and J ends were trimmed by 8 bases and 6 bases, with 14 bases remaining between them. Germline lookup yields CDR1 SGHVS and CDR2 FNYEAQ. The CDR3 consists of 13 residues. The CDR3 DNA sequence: TGTGCCAGCTCAGGGCCAGGGCCCAATGAGCAGTTCTTC. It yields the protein CASSGPGPNEQFF.

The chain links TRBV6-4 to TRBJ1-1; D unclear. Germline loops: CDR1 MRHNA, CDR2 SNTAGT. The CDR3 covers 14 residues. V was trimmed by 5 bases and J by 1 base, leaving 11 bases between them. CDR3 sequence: CASSPSPGNTEAFF. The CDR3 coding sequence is TGTGCCAGCAGTCCCTCTCCAGGGAACACTGAAGCTTTCTTT.

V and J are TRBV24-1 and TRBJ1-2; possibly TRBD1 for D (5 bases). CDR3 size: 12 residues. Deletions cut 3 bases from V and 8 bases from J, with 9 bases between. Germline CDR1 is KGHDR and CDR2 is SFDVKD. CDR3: CATSDAGIGYTF. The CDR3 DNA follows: TGTGCCACCAGTGATGCAGGGATCGGCTACACCTTC.

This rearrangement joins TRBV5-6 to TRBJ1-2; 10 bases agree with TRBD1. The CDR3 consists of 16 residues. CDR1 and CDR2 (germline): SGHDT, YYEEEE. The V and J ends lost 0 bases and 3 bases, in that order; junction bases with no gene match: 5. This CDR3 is CASSLVGDRGYYGYTF. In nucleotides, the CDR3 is TGTGCCAGCAGCTTGGTCGGGGACAGGGGATACTATGGCTACACCTTC.

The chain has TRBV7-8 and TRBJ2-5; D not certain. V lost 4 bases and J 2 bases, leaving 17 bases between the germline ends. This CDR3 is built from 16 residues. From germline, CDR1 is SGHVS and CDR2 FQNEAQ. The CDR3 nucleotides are TGTGCCAGCAGCTCATTAGTTGGCGGAGCACAAGAGACCCAGTACTTC. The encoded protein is CASSSLVGGAQETQYF.

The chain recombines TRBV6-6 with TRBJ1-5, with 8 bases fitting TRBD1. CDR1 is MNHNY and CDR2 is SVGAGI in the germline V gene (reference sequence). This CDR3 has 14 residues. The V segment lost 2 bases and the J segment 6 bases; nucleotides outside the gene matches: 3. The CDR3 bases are TGTGCCAGCAGTTACCCGGGACAGGTTCAGCCCCAGCATTTT. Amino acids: CASSYPGQVQPQHF.

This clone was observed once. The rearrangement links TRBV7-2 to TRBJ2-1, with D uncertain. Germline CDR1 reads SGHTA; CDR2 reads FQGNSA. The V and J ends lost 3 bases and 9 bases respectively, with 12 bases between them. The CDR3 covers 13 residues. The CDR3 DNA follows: TGTGCCAGCAGCTTGGTTGATAGAGGTGAGCAGTTCTTC. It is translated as CASSLVDRGEQFF.

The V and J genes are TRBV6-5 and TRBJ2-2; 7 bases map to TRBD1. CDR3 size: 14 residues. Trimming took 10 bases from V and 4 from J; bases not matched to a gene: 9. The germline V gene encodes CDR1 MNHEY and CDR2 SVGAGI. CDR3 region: CATYRQGSTGELFF. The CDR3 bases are TGTGCCACCTACCGACAGGGTAGCACCGGGGAGCTGTTTTTT.

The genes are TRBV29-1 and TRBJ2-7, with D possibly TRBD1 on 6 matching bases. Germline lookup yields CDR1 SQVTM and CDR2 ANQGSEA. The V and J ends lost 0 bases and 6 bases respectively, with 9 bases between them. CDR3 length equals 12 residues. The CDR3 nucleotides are TGCAGCGTTGAAGATGGACAGCTCGAGCAGTACTTC. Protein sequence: CSVEDGQLEQYF.

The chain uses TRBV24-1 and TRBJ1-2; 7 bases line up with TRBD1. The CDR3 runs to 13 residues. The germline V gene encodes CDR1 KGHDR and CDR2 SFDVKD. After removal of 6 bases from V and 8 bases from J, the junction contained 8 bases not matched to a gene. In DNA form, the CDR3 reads TGTGCCACCAGTAGGACAGGAGCAGGAGGCTACACCTTC. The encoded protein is CATSRTGAGGYTF.

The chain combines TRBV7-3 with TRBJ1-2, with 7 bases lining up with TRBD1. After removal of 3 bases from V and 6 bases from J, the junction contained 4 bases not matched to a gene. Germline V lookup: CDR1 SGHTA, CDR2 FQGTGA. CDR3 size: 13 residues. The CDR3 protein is CASSFRQGDGYTF. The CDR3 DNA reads TGTGCCAGCAGCTTTCGACAGGGCGATGGCTACACCTTC.

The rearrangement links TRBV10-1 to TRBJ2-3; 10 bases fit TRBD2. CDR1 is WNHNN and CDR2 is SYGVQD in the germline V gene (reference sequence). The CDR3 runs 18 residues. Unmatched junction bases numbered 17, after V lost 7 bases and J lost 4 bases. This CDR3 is CASTPGLAGALRSDTQYF. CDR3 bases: TGCGCCAGCACCCCCGGGCTAGCGGGAGCCTTGAGGTCAGATACGCAGTATTTT.